This T cell receptor (beta chain) was identified in a study of blood T cell repertoires in COVID-19. About the research overall: Collection of acute and convalescent COVID-19 samples took place in the United States, Italy and Spain. Sources were T cells, B-cell-depleted T cells, or PBMCs; the material itself was cDNA or gDNA.

This clone was seen just once. Per the authors' pipeline: By means of reference gene primer amplification, nucleated cell counts were estimated. Generated by immunoSEQ multiplex PCR, the TCRdb table keeps only in-frame clones and is missing some. V, J and clone size derive from that table, while D and trimming were established from the DNA sequence. This table has approximately 140,000 clones, 80% to 90% appearing once. Seattle patients were enrolled while actively infected and followed longitudinally. The length of the CDR3 is 12 residues. Trimming removed 6 bases at V and 8 bases at J, with 13 bases between. Germline lookup yields CDR1 MNHEY and CDR2 SVGAGI.

The chain recombines TRBV6-5 with TRBJ1-2, with TRBD1 as a possible D gene (5 bases). This clonotype was sampled from a man aged 18 to 30 with COVID-19, enrolled during active disease. Sequencing used peripheral blood. The CDR3: CASSPTAYGYTF. In nucleotides, the CDR3 is TGTGCCAGCAGCCCGACAGCGTACGGCTACACCTTC.